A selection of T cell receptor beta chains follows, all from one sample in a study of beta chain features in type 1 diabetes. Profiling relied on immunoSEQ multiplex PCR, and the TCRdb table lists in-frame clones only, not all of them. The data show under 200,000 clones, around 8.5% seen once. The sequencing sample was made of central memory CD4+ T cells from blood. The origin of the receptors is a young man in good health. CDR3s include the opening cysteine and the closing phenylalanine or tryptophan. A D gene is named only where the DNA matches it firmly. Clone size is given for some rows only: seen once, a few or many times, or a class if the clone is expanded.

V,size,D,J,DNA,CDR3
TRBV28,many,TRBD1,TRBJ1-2,TGTGCCAGCAACTCCGTCGACAGGGCCTATGGCTACACCTTC,CASNSVDRAYGYTF
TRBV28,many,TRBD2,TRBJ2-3,TGTGCCAGCAGTTCCGGGACTAAAGGGCACACAGATACGCAGTATTTT,CASSSGTKGHTDTQYF
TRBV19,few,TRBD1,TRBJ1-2,TGTGCCAGTACGACTCTACAGGGGAACTATGGCTACACCTTC,CASTTLQGNYGYTF
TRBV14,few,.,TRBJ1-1,TGTGCCAGCAGCCGCGGGCAAACCAACACTGAAGCTTTCTTT,CASSRGQTNTEAFF
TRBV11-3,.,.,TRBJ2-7,TGTGCCAGCAGCAACAGGGAATCCTACGAGCAGTACTTC,CASSNRESYEQYF
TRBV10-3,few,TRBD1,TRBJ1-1,TGTGCCACCGTGCCGGGACAGGGCTACACTGAAGCTTTCTTT,CATVPGQGYTEAFF
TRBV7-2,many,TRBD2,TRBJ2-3,TGTGCCAGCAACCAGGGAGCGGGAGCCACAGATACGCAGTATTTT,CASNQGAGATDTQYF
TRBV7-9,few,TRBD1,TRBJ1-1,TGTGCCAGCAGTCCGGGACAGGGAAACACTGAAGCTTTCTTT,CASSPGQGNTEAFF
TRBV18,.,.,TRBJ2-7,TGTGCCAGCTCACCACAGGGGAAGGATGACGAGCAGTACTTC,CASSPQGKDDEQYF
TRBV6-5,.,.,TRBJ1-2,TGTGCCAGCAGCCCCGGTCAGGCTGGCTACACCTTC,CASSPGQAGYTF